The source of this T cell receptor (beta chain) is a study of blood T cell repertoires in COVID-19. The overall study: Specimens from acute and convalescent COVID-19 originated in the United States, Italy and Spain.

The V gene's germline CDR1 is MGHRA and CDR2 YSYEKL. This CDR3 comprises 15 residues. Trimming pared 0 bases from V and 4 bases from J, leaving 13 bases between. Original processing notes: Researchers report that nucleated cell counts were estimated from reference gene primer amplification. The method was immunoSEQ multiplex PCR; TCRdb's version includes in-frame clones alone and lacks a portion of them. V and J calls plus clone size are reproduced from that table; the DNA served to infer D and trimming. The repertoire holds about 210,000 clones, with 75% to 85% as singletons. The V gene is TRBV4-1, the J gene TRBJ2-7; no clear D. Input material: peripheral blood. This TCR was recovered from a man in his 60s with acute or convalescent COVID-19. Here the CDR3 DNA reads TGCGCCAGCAGCCAAGATTTTCCTAGTAGGTACGAGCAGTACTTC. Translation gives CASSQDFPSRYEQYF.